This T cell receptor (beta chain) is drawn from a study of blood T cells in healthy people across ages. Study conclusions and caveats: Lack of knowledge of donor CMV status possibly confounded expanded clonotype changes.

CDR3 length: 15 amino acids. Germline CDR1 is SEHNR and CDR2 is FQNEAQ (reference sequence). V shed 5 bases and J shed 2 bases, with 16 bases lying between them. This clonotype occurred a few times. Antigen specificity is unknown. A second about 7 to 12 cycle PCR used barcoded and J-beta primers. TCRdb used MiXCR to reprocess the 5' RACE reads, holding one entry per CDR3 protein. The sample lists fewer than 800,000 distinct CDR3 sequences; approximately 49% were seen once. Material for sequencing was blood. The TCR originated in an older woman in good health. The V gene is TRBV7-9, the J gene TRBJ2-7; the D is unclear. In DNA form, the CDR3 reads TGTGCCAGCAGCCCCGAGCGAAAAACGCCCTACGAGCAGTACTTC. Residues: CASSPERKTPYEQYF. Full variable domain (rest looked up from reference TRBV7-9 and TRBJ2-7): DTGVSQNPRHKITKRGQNVTFRCDPISEHNRLYWYRQTLGQGPEFLTYFQNEAQLEKSRLLSDRFSAERPKGSFSTLEIQRTEQGDSAMYLCASSPERKTPYEQYFGPGTRLTVT.